This T cell receptor beta chain was identified during a study of cytomegalovirus exposure and HLA in healthy donors. Regarding the study as a whole: The classifier reportedly diagnosed cytomegalovirus status with high sensitivity and specificity. The only immune exposure information that was available was CMV serostatus.

Note on this clone: What it binds is not known.

Use of 60 Vbeta and 13 Jbeta primers characterized the PCR. Some clones are missing from TCRdb's copy, which holds only in-frame ones; the method was immunoSEQ multiplex PCR. This specimen shows roughly 35,000 clones; the ten leading clones hold 1.9%. The sample consisted of PBMCs. The sequence derives from a woman in her thirties or forties in good health and CMV-seropositive.

The CDR3 sequence: CASAISSRQAQYF. CDR3 nucleotide sequence: TGTGCCAGCGCGATATCCTCCCGTCAGGCGCAGTATTTT. J is TRBJ2-3 and V is TRBV2, with D hard to call. This CDR3 comprises 13 residues. Trimming pared 8 bases from V and 10 bases from J, leaving 19 bases between. Germline CDR1 reads SNHLY; CDR2 reads FYNNEI.